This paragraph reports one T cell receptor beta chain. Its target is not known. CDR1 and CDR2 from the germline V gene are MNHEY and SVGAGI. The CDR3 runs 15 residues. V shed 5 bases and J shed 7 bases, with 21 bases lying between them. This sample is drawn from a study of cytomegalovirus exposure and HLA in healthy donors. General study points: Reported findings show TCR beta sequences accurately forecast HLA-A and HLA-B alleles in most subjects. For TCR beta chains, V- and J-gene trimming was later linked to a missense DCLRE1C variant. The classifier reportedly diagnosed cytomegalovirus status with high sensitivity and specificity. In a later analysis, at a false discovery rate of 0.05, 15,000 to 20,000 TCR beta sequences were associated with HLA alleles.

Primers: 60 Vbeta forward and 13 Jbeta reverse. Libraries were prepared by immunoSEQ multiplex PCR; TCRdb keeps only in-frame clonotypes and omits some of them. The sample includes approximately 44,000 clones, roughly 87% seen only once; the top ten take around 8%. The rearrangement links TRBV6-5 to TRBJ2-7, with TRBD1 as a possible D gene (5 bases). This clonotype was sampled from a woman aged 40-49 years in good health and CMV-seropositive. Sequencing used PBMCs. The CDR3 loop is CASSGAFLGSAEQYF. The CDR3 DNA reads TGTGCCAGCAGTGGGGCCTTTTTGGGGTCTGCTGAGCAGTACTTC.